The 17 T cell receptor beta chains listed next were all sequenced from one sample in a study of Ad26.COV2.S vaccination and SARS-CoV-2 variants. The treatment here: around 19 received Ad26.COV2.S at low or high dose, single or two shots; about 5 received placebo; per-sample allocation not given. Samples analyzed were those drawn on day 63 after the first vaccine or placebo injection. Method: immunoSEQ multiplex PCR; TCRdb's copy keeps in-frame clones and lacks some. The sample yields about 680,000 clones, 89% seen once. Sequenced material: peripheral blood, taken in a trial of Ad26.COV2.S vaccine versus placebo. These receptors were collected from a person aged 18 to 59 who received the Ad26.COV2.S COVID-19 vaccine or a placebo.

This sequence joins TRBV19 and TRBJ2-3; D call uncertain. Germline V gene lookup returns CDR1 LNHDA and CDR2 SQIVND (reference sequence). This CDR3 is 13 amino acids long. With 3 bases removed from V and 5 bases from J, the gap between germline ends came to 9 bases. Written as DNA, the CDR3 is TGTGCCAGTAGTATCGGGTGGGAAGATACGCAGTATTTT. This sequence encodes CASSIGWEDTQYF.

The CDR3 region is CASSLLNDRGANGYTF. The CDR3 bases are TGCGCCAGCAGCTTGCTTAACGACAGGGGCGCTAATGGCTACACCTTC. The rearrangement uses TRBV5-1 and TRBJ1-2, with TRBD1 matching 8 bases. This CDR3 is 16 amino acids long. CDR1 SGHRS and CDR2 YFSETQ come from the germline V gene. V lost 1 base, J lost 6 bases, and 11 bases stayed unmatched.

Regarding this clone: The same CDR3 is also encoded by other DNA sequences in this sample. The chain carries TRBV9 and TRBJ2-7; D not resolved. The length of the CDR3 is 14 residues. V lost 0 bases to trimming and J lost 1 base, with 8 bases between them. Germline loops: CDR1 SGDLS, CDR2 YYNGEE. This CDR3 reads CASSVGAGSYEQYF. The CDR3 region has the DNA TGTGCCAGCAGCGTAGGCGCCGGGTCCTACGAGCAGTACTTC.

The V call is TRBV5-8, the J call TRBJ2-5, with 8 bases matching TRBD2. Germline CDR1 and CDR2: SGHTS and YDEGEE. The CDR3 has 17 residues. V lost 0 bases and J lost 2; bases outside the gene matches: 9. The CDR3 bases are TGTGCCAGCAGCTTGGGCCGGATTACTAGCGGACAAGAGACCCAGTACTTC. Translation: CASSLGRITSGQETQYF.

The rearrangement uses TRBV5-4 and TRBJ2-5; TRBD2 matches at 8 bases. Germline trimming cut 0 bases from V and 2 bases from J; bases unmatched to any gene: 6. The CDR3 consists of 16 residues. In germline, CDR1 is SGHNT, CDR2 YYREEE (reference sequence). CDR3 sequence reads: CASSLESGSGQETQYF. Written as DNA, the CDR3 is TGTGCCAGCAGCTTGGAAAGCGGGAGTGGACAAGAGACCCAGTACTTC.

V and J are TRBV29-1 and TRBJ1-5; 9 bases are a match to TRBD1. The CDR3 covers 15 residues. Germline CDR1 and CDR2: SQVTM and ANQGSEA. With 6 bases clipped from V and 4 bases from J, the junction kept 10 bases outside the gene matches. CDR3 nucleotides: TGCAGCGTAGGAAGGACAGGGGATCCGAATCAGCCCCAGCATTTT. This sequence encodes CSVGRTGDPNQPQHF.

J is TRBJ1-4 and V is TRBV18; 7 bases agree with TRBD1. The V and J ends lost 0 bases and 5 bases, in that order; junction bases with no gene match: 6. The V gene's germline CDR1 is KGHSH and CDR2 LQKENI. The CDR3 contains 16 residues. Here the CDR3 reads CASSPPSTGPNEKLFF. CDR3 nucleotides: TGTGCCAGCTCACCACCCTCGACAGGGCCGAATGAAAAACTGTTTTTT. The full variable domain, with the rest looked up from reference TRBV18 and TRBJ1-4, is NAGVMQNPRHLVRRRGQEARLRCSPMKGHSHVYWYRQLPEEGLKFMVYLQKENIIDESGMPKERFSAEFPKEGPSILRIQQVVRGDSAAYFCASSPPSTGPNEKLFFGSGTQLSVL.

This chain connects TRBV11-3 to TRBJ2-3; a possible D gene is TRBD1 (6 bases). Germline CDR1 is SGHNT and CDR2 is YENEEA. This CDR3 region has 13 residues. V was pared by 3 bases and J by 6 bases, with 10 bases between. The CDR3 sequence: CASSLAQGDTQYF. The CDR3 DNA sequence: TGTGCCAGCAGCTTGGCACAGGGCGATACGCAGTATTTT.

This clone was detected only once. The rearrangement joins TRBV19 to TRBJ2-7, with D possibly matching TRBD2 (6 bases). V lost 1 base to trimming and J lost 1 base, with 11 bases between them. The CDR3 extends over 15 amino acids. Germline V gene sequence: CDR1 LNHDA, CDR2 SQIVND (reference sequence). The CDR3 spells CASSIVARGSYEQYF. CDR3 sequence (DNA): TGTGCCAGTAGTATAGTGGCTCGGGGGTCCTACGAGCAGTACTTC.

The chain has TRBV25-1 and TRBJ1-1; D perhaps matches TRBD1 (5 bases). Germline V lookup: CDR1 MGHDK, CDR2 SYGVNS. The CDR3 has 13 residues. V lost 6 bases and J 3 bases, leaving 11 bases between the germline ends. DNA for the CDR3: TGTGCCAGCAGGGGGGGGGTATACACTGAAGCTTTCTTT. It translates to CASRGGVYTEAFF.

V is TRBV29-1 and J is TRBJ2-3; 16 bases fit TRBD2. CDR1 SQVTM and CDR2 ANQGSEA come from the germline V gene. The CDR3 has 18 amino acids. The V and J ends lost 7 bases and 1 base, in that order; junction bases with no gene match: 11. CDR3 sequence: CSGYGTSGRARGTDTQYF. Written as DNA, the CDR3 is TGCAGCGGATATGGGACTAGCGGGAGGGCCCGGGGCACAGATACGCAGTATTTT.

The chain carries TRBV7-6 and TRBJ2-1, with 11 bases aligning to TRBD2. The CDR3 is 16 residues long. Germline V gene data show CDR1 as SGHVS and CDR2 as FNYEAQ. V lost 5 bases, J lost 1 base, and 4 bases stayed unmatched. DNA for the CDR3: TGTGCCAGCAGCCCTGGGACTAGCGGTTCCTACAATGAGCAGTTCTTC. Protein product: CASSPGTSGSYNEQFF.

This clone was picked up a small number of times. This sequence joins TRBV24-1 and TRBJ2-6; the D gene could be TRBD1 or TRBD2 (6 bases each). Deletions cut 4 bases from V and 4 bases from J, with 10 bases between. The CDR3 extends over 15 amino acids. CDR1 and CDR2 (germline): KGHDR, SFDVKD. CDR3 sequence (DNA): TGTGCCACCAGTGAAGGGGGGAGCGGGGCCAACGTCCTGACTTTC. Amino acid sequence: CATSEGGSGANVLTF.

The chain uses TRBV30 and TRBJ2-2, with unresolved D. The germline CDR1 and CDR2 sequences are GTSNPN and SVGIG (reference sequence). V was clipped by 2 bases and J by 1 base, with 5 bases between them. The CDR3 is 13 amino acids. The CDR3 DNA reads TGTGCCTGGAGTTTAGGGAACACCGGGGAGCTGTTTTTT. Protein product: CAWSLGNTGELFF. The whole variable domain, filled in from reference TRBV30 and TRBJ2-2, reads SQTIHQWPATLVQPVGSPLSLECTVEGTSNPNLYWYRQAAGRGLQLLFYSVGIGQISSEVPQNLSASRPQDRQFILSSKKLLLSDSGFYLCAWSLGNTGELFFGEGSRLTVL.

The chain joins TRBV5-4 to TRBJ2-7, with 12 bases fitting TRBD2. Germline V gene data show CDR1 as SGHNT and CDR2 as YYREEE (reference sequence). V dropped 4 bases and J dropped 6; count of bases not matched to a gene: 5. The CDR3 loop spans 14 amino acids. This CDR3 is CASSGGLAGREQYF. The DNA of the CDR3 is TGTGCCAGCAGCGGGGGACTAGCGGGCCGCGAGCAGTACTTC.

The genes are TRBV5-4 and TRBJ2-6; D ambiguous. This CDR3 contains 15 residues. CDR1 and CDR2 (germline): SGHNT, YYREEE (reference sequence). V shed 0 bases and J shed 1 base, with 5 bases lying between them. This chain's CDR3 is CASSLDASGANVLTF. DNA of the CDR3: TGTGCCAGCAGCTTGGACGCTTCTGGGGCCAACGTCCTGACTTTC.

The rearrangement uses TRBV7-2 and TRBJ1-1; D is unresolved. Trimming stripped 5 bases from V and 4 bases from J, with 14 bases between. The germline gives CDR1 SGHTA, CDR2 FQGNSA. The length of the CDR3 is 14 residues. CDR3 sequence: CASSPGLIGTEAFF. The CDR3 DNA is TGTGCCAGCAGCCCCGGACTTATAGGCACTGAAGCTTTCTTT.